These 5 T cell receptor beta chains originate from one sample sequenced in a study of cytomegalovirus exposure and HLA in healthy donors. Researchers ran the PCR with 60 Vbeta and 13 Jbeta primers. Profiled with immunoSEQ multiplex PCR; TCRdb holds only in-frame clones, not every one. The table shows some 120,000 clones, with roughly four fifths occurring only once. Specimen: PBMCs. The source is a man aged 18-30 years in good health and CMV-seronegative.

The CDR3: CASSQDLGISEAFF. CDR3 in DNA: TGTGCCAGCAGCCAAGATCTAGGTATCTCTGAAGCTTTCTTT. The chain joins TRBV4-2 to TRBJ1-1; D gene uncertain. CDR3 length: 14 amino acids. CDR1 is LGHNA and CDR2 is YNFKEQ in the germline V gene. With 0 bases removed from V and 6 bases from J, the gap between germline ends came to 11 bases.

This clone appeared a few times. The V gene is TRBV7-6, the J gene TRBJ2-3; 11 bases agree with TRBD1. V lost 1 base and J lost 8; bases outside the gene matches: 11. This CDR3 spans 17 amino acids. From germline, CDR1 is SGHVS and CDR2 FNYEAQ. This chain's CDR3 is CASSLGGTGGMGGTQYF. Written as DNA, the CDR3 is TGTGCCAGCAGCTTAGGAGGGACAGGGGGAATGGGGGGTACGCAGTATTTT.

The V call is TRBV27, the J call TRBJ1-5; D gene unclear. The germline V and J ends were trimmed by 5 bases and 1 base, with 15 bases remaining between them. The CDR3 has 16 residues. Germline CDR1 is MNHEY and CDR2 is SMNVEV (reference sequence). For the CDR3, the DNA is TGTGCCAGCAGTCCCGGAGGACGGCTGAGCAATCAGCCCCAGCATTTT. It encodes CASSPGGRLSNQPQHF.

The rearrangement links TRBV7-8 to TRBJ1-1; TRBD1 aligns across 7 bases. The germline V gene has CDR1 SGHVS and CDR2 FQNEAQ. Trimming removed 3 bases from V and 1 base from J; junction bases left unmatched: 2. CDR3 length: 14 residues. This CDR3 is CASSFWTGNTEAFF. CDR3 DNA: TGTGCCAGCAGCTTCTGGACAGGGAACACTGAAGCTTTCTTT.

This chain joins TRBV6-1 and TRBJ1-3; D unresolved. This CDR3 is built from 14 residues. The V gene lost 5 bases and the J gene lost 4 bases, with 12 bases spanning the gap. The germline gives CDR1 MNHNS, CDR2 SASEGT. The CDR3 loop reads CASSLQAYGNTIYF. Written as DNA, the CDR3 is TGTGCCAGCAGTCTTCAAGCCTACGGAAACACCATATATTTT.